Below, 32 T cell receptor beta chains from the same sample are listed, as sequenced in a study of cytomegalovirus exposure and HLA in healthy donors. The PCR made use of 60 Vbeta and 13 Jbeta primers. Sequencing was performed with immunoSEQ multiplex PCR; in TCRdb, only in-frame clones are kept and a portion is missing. Of approximately 250,000 clones listed, over 75% were seen once; the top ten hold around 0.45%. The sequencing input was PBMCs. These receptors were taken from a boy aged 5 to 17 in good health and CMV-seronegative.

This clone was detected a few times. The rearrangement uses TRBV18 and TRBJ2-7; no definite D call. CDR1 and CDR2 (germline): KGHSH, LQKENI. CDR3 length: 14 amino acids. Trimming took off 1 base at V and 0 bases at J, with 7 bases between the two ends. The CDR3 DNA sequence: TGTGCCAGCTCACCACTCGCAGACTCCTACGAGCAGTACTTC. This gives the protein CASSPLADSYEQYF.

This clone was seen a single time. This same CDR3 is encoded by further DNA sequences in the sample. This rearrangement joins TRBV27 to TRBJ2-7, with a tentative D call TRBD1 (5 bases). The CDR3 runs 12 residues. The V gene lost 5 bases and the J gene lost 4 bases, with 9 bases spanning the gap. Germline-derived CDR1 and CDR2 are MNHEY and SMNVEV (reference sequence). The CDR3 region has the DNA TGTGCCAGCAGTCCTCAGGGTTACGAGCAGTACTTC. This encodes CASSPQGYEQYF.

The chain links TRBV21-1 to TRBJ1-1. TRBV21-1 is designated a pseudogene. The length of the CDR3 is 16 residues. The CDR3 loop is CASSKAREIGNTEAFF. DNA of the CDR3: TGTGCCAGCAGCAAAGCCCGGGAGATAGGGAACACTGAAGCTTTCTTT.

The chain couples TRBV25-1 to TRBJ1-2, with D perhaps matching TRBD1 (6 bases). The germline V gene has CDR1 MGHDK and CDR2 SYGVNS. V gave up 1 base and J gave up 5 bases, with 17 bases separating them. This CDR3 region has 16 residues. CDR3 residues: CASSESAPGGAYGYTF. In DNA form, the CDR3 reads TGTGCCAGCAGTGAATCCGCACCGGGGGGCGCTTATGGCTACACCTTC.

This chain's CDR3 is CASATGTGSNSPLHF. DNA for the CDR3: TGTGCCAGTGCCACCGGGACAGGGAGTAATTCACCCCTCCACTTT. The chain carries TRBV19 and TRBJ1-6, with 9 bases aligning to TRBD1. This CDR3 is 15 amino acids long. Losses at the gene ends were 8 bases for V and 6 bases for J; bases not matched to a gene: 8. Looked up from germline, CDR1 is LNHDA and CDR2 is SQIVND (reference sequence).

The rearrangement joins TRBV12-5 to TRBJ2-7; 8 bases are a match to TRBD2. Looked up from germline, CDR1 is LGHNT and CDR2 is FRNRAP. V dropped 1 base and J dropped 5; count of bases not matched to a gene: 10. This CDR3 has 16 residues. The chain's CDR3 is CASGLAPGLDPHEQYF. The CDR3, as DNA: TGTGCTAGTGGTTTGGCCCCGGGACTAGATCCCCACGAGCAGTACTTC.

The CDR3 nucleotides read TGCAGCGTTGCCTCAGGCGCGAACACTGAAGCTTTCTTT. This codes for CSVASGANTEAFF. The V call is TRBV29-1, the J call TRBJ1-1; D is ambiguous. V lost 4 bases to trimming and J lost 1 base, with 10 bases between them. The germline V gene encodes CDR1 SQVTM and CDR2 ANQGSEA. CDR3 length equals 13 residues. The whole variable domain, remainder taken from reference TRBV29-1 and TRBJ1-1, is SAVISQKPSRDICQRGTSLTIQCQVDSQVTMMFWYRQQPGQSLTLIATANQGSEATYESGFVIDKFPISRPNLTFSTLTVSNMSPEDSSIYLCSVASGANTEAFFGQGTRLTVV.

This sequence joins TRBV9 and TRBJ2-1; 9 bases align to TRBD2. The V gene end was trimmed by 2 bases and the J gene end by 7 bases; junction bases not matched to a gene: 4. Germline CDR1 is SGDLS and CDR2 is YYNGEE. This CDR3 comprises 14 residues. CDR3 in DNA: TGTGCCAGCAGCGTCCTAGCGGGGAATAATGAGCAGTTCTTC. This codes for CASSVLAGNNEQFF.

This sequence joins TRBV30 and TRBJ2-1; 9 positions match TRBD2. From germline, CDR1 is GTSNPN and CDR2 SVGIG (reference sequence). V lost 0 bases, J lost 2 bases, and 5 bases stayed unmatched. The CDR3 runs to 16 residues. The chain's CDR3 is CAWSVEPSGTYNEQFF. The CDR3 bases are TGTGCCTGGAGTGTAGAGCCTAGCGGGACCTACAATGAGCAGTTCTTC.

The count of this clone is one. An end of the junction does not agree with germline; a read error may underlie this. The rearrangement joins TRBV2 to TRBJ1-2, with D perhaps TRBD1 (5 bases). CDR1 and CDR2 from the germline V gene are SNHLY and FYNNEI. The CDR3 runs to 13 residues. The CDR3 here is CASRSTANHGYTF. CDR3 coding DNA: TGTGCCAGCAGATCGACAGCGAACCATGGCTACACTTTC. Full variable domain (rest looked up from reference TRBV2 and TRBJ1-2): EPEVTQTPSHQVTQMGQEVILRCVPISNHLYFYWYRQILGQKVEFLVSFYNNEISEKSEIFDDQFSVERPDGSNFTLKIRSTKLEDSAMYFCASRSTANHGYTFGSGTRLTVV.

The chain is built from TRBV9 and TRBJ2-7; D is unresolved. Germline CDR1 and CDR2: SGDLS and YYNGEE. Trimming shortened V by 0 bases and J by 2 bases, and 9 bases separated the two germline ends. The CDR3 runs to 14 residues. The CDR3, as DNA: TGTGCCAGCAGCGTAGACTTGCTGGCCTACGAGCAGTACTTC. This sequence encodes CASSVDLLAYEQYF. Drawing the rest from reference TRBV9 and TRBJ2-7, the complete variable domain is DSGVTQTPKHLITATGQRVTLRCSPRSGDLSVYWYQQSLDQGLQFLIQYYNGEERAKGNILERFSAQQFPDLHSELNLSSLELGDSALYFCASSVDLLAYEQYFGPGTRLTVT.

The CDR3 DNA sequence: TGTGCCACCAGAGACAGGGTCGAGACCCAGTACTTC. Its translation is CATRDRVETQYF. V gene TRBV15 combines with J gene TRBJ2-5; 7 bases line up with TRBD1. Looked up from germline, CDR1 is LNHNV and CDR2 is YYDKDF (reference sequence). There are 12 residues in the CDR3. The V and J ends lost 6 bases and 5 bases, in that order; junction bases with no gene match: 3.

J is TRBJ1-4 and V is TRBV5-1; unclear D gene. The length of the CDR3 is 12 residues. V was cut by 4 bases and J by 5 bases, with 6 bases left in between. Germline CDR1 reads SGHRS; CDR2 reads YFSETQ. The CDR3 sequence is CASSLDNEKLFF. CDR3 DNA sequence: TGCGCCAGCAGCCTAGACAATGAAAAACTGTTTTTT.

This chain connects TRBV4-1 to TRBJ1-4, with D perhaps matching TRBD1 (5 bases). This CDR3 is built from 16 residues. The germline V and J ends were trimmed by 0 bases and 3 bases, with 11 bases remaining between them. The germline CDR1 and CDR2 sequences are MGHRA and YSYEKL. The CDR3 nucleotides read TGCGCCAGCAGCCAAGAGATGACAGTGGCTAATGAAAAACTGTTTTTT. Translating it yields CASSQEMTVANEKLFF.

This clone has just one count. The junction departs from the called germline gene at one end, perhaps through a read error. The chain is built from TRBV7-7 and TRBJ2-1; 10 nucleotides agree with TRBD2. Germline CDR1 is SSHAT and CDR2 is FNYEAQ (reference sequence). The CDR3 length is 18 residues. The CDR3 loop is CASSLTPPGLAGVGEQFF. CDR3 nucleotides: TGTGCTAGCAGCTTAACCCCCCCGGGGCTAGCGGGGGTGGGTGAGCAGTTCTTC.

The chain is built from TRBV5-5 and TRBJ2-5; possible D gene TRBD1, 5 bases. This CDR3 region has 17 residues. Germline V gene data show CDR1 as SGHKS and CDR2 as YYEKEE (reference sequence). V lost 1 base and J lost 0, with 16 bases in between. CDR3 loop: CASSLTLSSGYQETQYF. The DNA for the CDR3 is TGTGCCAGCAGCTTGACTCTATCTTCAGGGTACCAAGAGACCCAGTACTTC.

This chain links TRBV5-8 with TRBJ1-5; D may be TRBD1 (6 bases). The CDR3 has 15 residues. Trimming removed 0 bases from V and 0 bases from J, with 7 bases in between. Germline CDR1 reads SGHTS; CDR2 reads YDEGEE. The CDR3 sequence is CASSLDRDSNQPQHF. The CDR3 DNA sequence: TGTGCCAGCAGCTTGGACAGGGATAGCAATCAGCCCCAGCATTTT.

The V gene is TRBV5-4, the J gene TRBJ1-6; no definite D call. Germline loops: CDR1 SGHNT, CDR2 YYREEE (reference sequence). The CDR3 is 14 amino acids. Here the CDR3 reads CAFSRSSYNSPLHF. The CDR3 DNA sequence: TGTGCATTTTCGAGGAGCTCCTATAATTCACCCCTCCACTTT.

The chain combines TRBV19 with TRBJ2-2; 9 bases align to TRBD1. The germline V gene encodes CDR1 LNHDA and CDR2 SQIVND (reference sequence). J was trimmed by 6 bases and V by 8 bases; bases with no gene match: 13. The CDR3 is 16 residues long. CDR3 DNA sequence: TGTGCCAGTCAGCTTCCTGGACAGGGGTGGTCCGGGGAGCTGTTTTTT. It codes for CASQLPGQGWSGELFF.

The V gene is TRBV6-1, the J gene TRBJ2-7, with D possibly being TRBD1 (5 bases). The CDR3 contains 13 residues. Between the trimmed V and J ends, which lost 2 bases and 6 bases, there was a span of 11 bases. CDR1 is MNHNS and CDR2 is SASEGT in the germline V gene. The CDR3 bases are TGTGCCAGCAGTGAATTGGTAAGGGGCGAGCAGTACTTC. This translates into CASSELVRGEQYF.

This clone was recorded a few times. The chain carries TRBV30 and TRBJ1-6; D is unclear. The CDR3 runs to 18 residues. The germline V and J ends were trimmed by 4 bases and 15 bases, with 34 bases remaining between them. CDR1 and CDR2 (germline): GTSNPN, SVGIG (reference sequence). This CDR3 is CAWTNILDPGYPNLRLHF. DNA for the CDR3: TGTGCCTGGACTAACATTCTCGACCCAGGCTATCCCAATTTGCGCCTCCACTTT.

This chain joins TRBV11-3 and TRBJ2-1; 11 bases are shared with TRBD1. Germline lookup yields CDR1 SGHNT and CDR2 YENEEA. The J segment lost 6 bases and the V segment lost 3 bases, leaving 7 bases of the junction unmatched. The CDR3 contains 16 residues. The CDR3 DNA sequence: TGTGCCAGCAGCTTGAATGACGGGACAGGGGGCAATGAGCAGTTCTTC. It yields the protein CASSLNDGTGGNEQFF.

This rearrangement joins TRBV2 to TRBJ2-2; 8 bases map to TRBD1. The V and J ends lost 6 bases and 1 base, in that order; junction bases with no gene match: 13. This CDR3 contains 18 residues. Germline CDR1 and CDR2: SNHLY and FYNNEI. The CDR3 sequence is CASSAGQGSRENTGELFF. Written as DNA, the CDR3 is TGTGCCAGCAGCGCTGGACAGGGCTCCCGGGAGAACACCGGGGAGCTGTTTTTT. The full variable domain, rest sourced from reference TRBV2 and TRBJ2-2, is EPEVTQTPSHQVTQMGQEVILRCVPISNHLYFYWYRQILGQKVEFLVSFYNNEISEKSEIFDDQFSVERPDGSNFTLKIRSTKLEDSAMYFCASSAGQGSRENTGELFFGEGSRLTVL.

On this clone: At one boundary the junction diverges from the germline segment, which might be a read error. The same CDR3 arises from other DNA sequences in this sample as well. In DNA, the CDR3 is TGTGCCAGCAGTGACTCGAATATAGCGGGAGGCAGCACGGATACGCAGTATTTT. It encodes CASSDSNIAGGSTDTQYF. The chain combines TRBV6-4 with TRBJ2-3, with 10 positions matching TRBD2. The CDR3 sequence is 18 residues long. CDR1 and CDR2 from the germline V gene are MRHNA and SNTAGT.

This clone was counted a single time. The chain recombines TRBV10-1 with TRBJ2-2; 7 bases are a match to TRBD1. Germline values: CDR1 WNHNN, CDR2 SYGVQD (reference sequence). Trimming removed 10 bases from V and 7 bases from J; junction bases left unmatched: 12. The CDR3 has 14 residues. CDR3 protein: CATAHQGDSGELFF. The CDR3 DNA reads TGCGCCACCGCCCATCAGGGGGACAGCGGGGAGCTGTTTTTT.

The chain joins TRBV18 to TRBJ1-1, with D tentatively TRBD1 (6 bases). The CDR3 has 17 amino acids. Trimming took 6 bases from V and 6 from J, leaving 26 bases between them. The germline gives CDR1 KGHSH, CDR2 LQKENI. The CDR3 region is CASSLKPVLGAGAEAFF. CDR3 in DNA: TGTGCCAGCTCCCTTAAACCGGTTCTGGGGGCCGGGGCTGAAGCTTTCTTT.

The chain carries TRBV5-1 and TRBJ2-1; no firm D call. V was clipped by 2 bases and J by 6 bases, with 15 bases between them. CDR1 and CDR2 (germline): SGHRS, YFSETQ. The CDR3 sequence is 15 residues long. The CDR3 is CASSFLGMGTNEQFF. The CDR3, as DNA: TGCGCCAGCAGCTTTCTGGGCATGGGCACCAATGAGCAGTTCTTC.

The chain carries TRBV30 and TRBJ2-4; TRBD1 agrees at 7 bases. The J segment lost 9 bases and the V segment lost 1 base, leaving 6 bases of the junction unmatched. Per germline, CDR1 GTSNPN and CDR2 SVGIG (reference sequence). The CDR3 covers 13 residues. This CDR3 is CAWSEGAVGIQYF. The DNA of the CDR3 is TGTGCCTGGAGTGAGGGGGCGGTAGGCATTCAGTACTTC.

The V call is TRBV5-1, the J call TRBJ2-1; maybe TRBD2 (6 bases). CDR3 length: 14 amino acids. V was pared by 7 bases and J by 2 bases, with 13 bases between. The V gene's germline CDR1 is SGHRS and CDR2 YFSETQ. The CDR3 DNA sequence: TGCGCCAGCCGCGCGGGGAGCCCCTACAATGAGCAGTTCTTC. Translated, it gives CASRAGSPYNEQFF.

The chain recombines TRBV27 with TRBJ2-7, with D possibly being TRBD2 (6 bases). Germline V CDR1 and CDR2: MNHEY, SMNVEV (reference sequence). Deletions cut 3 bases from V and 6 bases from J, with 18 bases between. CDR3 length equals 15 residues. The CDR3 is CASSLVPGAGGEQYF. The DNA of the CDR3 is TGTGCCAGCAGTTTGGTACCCGGGGCCGGGGGCGAGCAGTACTTC.

Regarding this clone: Within the sample, other DNA sequences also encode this same CDR3. The CDR3 region is CASSLDSSNQPQHF. CDR3 in DNA: TGTGCCAGCAGCCTGGACAGCAGCAATCAGCCCCAGCATTTT. The V gene is TRBV7-9, the J gene TRBJ1-5, with D possibly being TRBD1 (6 bases). The CDR3 spans 14 residues. Deletions cut 5 bases from V and 1 base from J, with 9 bases between. The germline V gene encodes CDR1 SEHNR and CDR2 FQNEAQ (reference sequence).

The V and J genes are TRBV5-1 and TRBJ2-1, with 10 bases lining up with TRBD2. The germline gives CDR1 SGHRS, CDR2 YFSETQ. The V gene end was trimmed by 0 bases and the J gene end by 7 bases; junction bases not matched to a gene: 7. CDR3 length: 16 amino acids. The CDR3 DNA is TGCGCCAGCAGCTTGGCCCCTAGCGGGAGTCAAAATGAGCAGTTCTTC. The encoded protein is CASSLAPSGSQNEQFF.